This TCR beta chain was obtained from a study of monozygotic twins with inflammatory bowel disease. Worth noting for this clonotype: The antigen remains undetermined.

The team made cDNA by running eight separate reactions for each sample. TCRdb re-analyzed the 5' RACE reads; it lists each CDR3 protein once, without DNA. This listing includes hundreds of thousands of distinct CDR3 sequences. Study-wide results and caveats: Differences in immunosuppressive treatment may have been a source of added variability in patient repertoires.

CDR3 length: 14 residues. Germline V gene data show CDR1 as SGHRS and CDR2 as YFSETQ. What was sequenced was blood. The sequence was collected from a human donor with ulcerative colitis or Crohn's disease, or a healthy co-twin of an affected twin (not recorded which). The chain joins TRBV5-1 to TRBJ2-1; the D gene TCRdb calls, TRBD2, cannot be checked with no DNA. The CDR3 loop reads CASRGGGANNEQFF.